One and the same sample provided the 19 T cell receptor beta chains below, sequenced in a study of regulatory T cells in long-lasting Graves disease. Construction of the TCR beta libraries employed iRepertoire HTBI primers in conjunction with Arm-PCR of CDR3 regions. Via MiXCR, TCRdb re-called the multiplex PCR reads, giving one row per CDR3 protein. The profile shows about 400,000 distinct CDR3 sequences, about 15% of them singletons. As for time point: newly diagnosed GD, antithyroid drugs for less than 3 months. Generation of the TCR library employed RNA extracted from PBMCs. These data were also filed under a second study, of T cells in Graves' hyperthyroidism and ophthalmopathy.

Material: peripheral blood mononuclear cells (PBMCs), obtained at new diagnosis, from a patient treated with antithyroid drugs. Receptors were obtained from a woman between 35 and 50 years old with Graves disease.

The chain joins TRBV6-1 to TRBJ1-1, with no clear D. V lost 6 bases, J lost 6 bases, and 8 bases lay in between. CDR3 length equals 11 residues. CDR1 is MNHNS and CDR2 is SASEGT in the germline V gene. CDR3: CASSHSAEAFF. DNA for the CDR3: TGTGCCAGCAGCCACTCAGCTGAAGCTTTCTTT.

The gene calls are TRBV6-2 or TRBV6-3 and TRBJ2-3, with D possibly being TRBD1 (6 bases). Looked up from germline, CDR1 is MNHEY and CDR2 is SVGEGT. CDR3 length equals 16 residues. V was shortened by 5 bases and J by 0 bases, with 15 bases between the two germline ends. CDR3: CASSPRTAVSTDTQYF. DNA of the CDR3: TGTGCCAGCAGTCCCCGGACAGCCGTTAGCACAGATACGCAGTATTTT.

This clonotype was detected only a few times. A much larger clone lies a single base off, so this may be a read error. The chain joins TRBV2 to TRBJ2-7; D not resolved. The germline V gene has CDR1 SNHLY and CDR2 FYNNEI. Trimming left V 4 bases short and J 9 bases short, with 22 bases between. CDR3 length: 15 amino acids. The CDR3 region is CASSVALSILNGQYF. The CDR3 DNA follows: TGTGCCAGCAGTGTGGCGCTATCTATCCTCAACGGGCAGTACTTC. Variable domain in full (rest from reference TRBV2 and TRBJ2-7): EPEVTQTPSHQVTQMGQEVILRCVPISNHLYFYWYRQILGQKVEFLVSFYNNEISEKSEIFDDQFSVERPDGSNFTLKIRSTKLEDSAMYFCASSVALSILNGQYFGPGTRLTVT.

Notes on this clonotype: A much larger clone sits a single nucleotide away, making a read error possible. The chain joins TRBV19 to TRBJ2-1; 16 positions match TRBD2. The CDR3 sequence is 17 residues long. Germline-derived CDR1 and CDR2 are LNHDA and SQIVND (reference sequence). The junction had 10 bases not matched to a gene; V was cut back by 8 bases and J by 6 bases. CDR3 region: CASGRGTSGRAFNEQFF. In nucleotides, the CDR3 is TGTGCCAGTGGGAGGGGGACTAGCGGGAGGGCATTCAATGAGCAGTTCTTC.

This clonotype was observed a few times. This chain connects TRBV6-5 to TRBJ1-1, with D perhaps TRBD1 (6 bases). The CDR3 is 16 residues long. V lost 1 base to trimming and J lost 1 base, with 13 bases between them. Germline values: CDR1 MNHEY, CDR2 SVGAGI. The CDR3 nucleotides are TGTGCCAGCAGTTACTATTTGGGGGCAGGGAACACTGAAGCTTTCTTT. The encoded protein is CASSYYLGAGNTEAFF.

This clonotype was seen many times. The rearrangement uses TRBV24-1 and TRBJ2-2; D is possibly TRBD2 (5 bases). The V gene lost 10 bases and the J gene lost 0 bases, with 14 bases spanning the gap. The germline gives CDR1 KGHDR, CDR2 SFDVKD. The CDR3 is 15 amino acids. The chain's CDR3 is CATGVLGSNTGELFF. CDR3 nucleotides: TGTGCCACGGGAGTGCTAGGATCGAACACCGGGGAGCTGTTTTTT.

The table lists this clonotype with many counts. This chain uses TRBV12-3 or TRBV12-4 with TRBJ2-3; possible D gene TRBD2, 5 bases. V gave up 3 bases and J gave up 6 bases, with 19 bases separating them. This CDR3 has 16 residues. CDR3 amino acids: CASSLGNSGAGDTQYF. The CDR3 bases are TGTGCCAGCAGTTTGGGGAACAGCGGAGCCGGGGATACGCAGTATTTT.

The table lists this clonotype with many counts. The CDR3 loop reads CASSSWQGSYNEQFF. The CDR3 DNA sequence: TGTGCCAGCAGTTCTTGGCAGGGGTCTTACAATGAGCAGTTCTTC. V gene TRBV27 combines with J gene TRBJ2-1; tentative D call: TRBD1 (6 bases). CDR3 length: 15 residues. V gave up 4 bases and J gave up 4 bases, with 14 bases separating them. Germline V CDR1 and CDR2: MNHEY, SMNVEV (reference sequence).

The chain joins TRBV28 to TRBJ2-7; 13 bases are a match to TRBD2. Germline-derived CDR1 and CDR2 are MDHEN and SYDVKM. The CDR3 is made up of 18 amino acids. The V gene end was trimmed by 3 bases and the J gene end by 2 bases; junction bases not matched to a gene: 10. CDR3 loop: CASSLPPGTSGNPYEQYF. The DNA for the CDR3 is TGTGCCAGCAGTTTGCCGCCCGGGACTAGCGGGAACCCCTACGAGCAGTACTTC.

At least ten counts were recorded for this clonotype. The chain employs TRBV11-2 and TRBJ2-5; the match to TRBD1 covers 9 bases. CDR3 length: 14 amino acids. The junction had 3 bases not matched to a gene; V was cut back by 3 bases and J by 4 bases. Germline V gene sequence: CDR1 SGHAT, CDR2 FQNNGV. This CDR3 is CASSLDRGGETQYF. Here the CDR3 DNA reads TGTGCCAGCAGCTTGGACAGGGGTGGAGAGACCCAGTACTTC.

This clonotype was detected many times. The chain links TRBV20-1 to TRBJ2-1; 8 bases agree with TRBD2. The CDR3 is made up of 15 amino acids. Germline V gene data show CDR1 as DFQATT and CDR2 as SNEGSKA (reference sequence). After removal of 3 bases from V and 3 bases from J, the junction contained 7 bases not matched to a gene. CDR3 amino acids: CSASEPAGVYNEQFF. CDR3 DNA sequence: TGCAGTGCTAGTGAGCCAGCGGGAGTCTACAATGAGCAGTTCTTC.

Ten or more counts support this clonotype. V and J are TRBV12-3 or TRBV12-4 and TRBJ2-7; 12 bases map to TRBD2. This CDR3 spans 14 amino acids. The ends lost 7 bases at V and 3 bases at J; junction bases unmatched: 4. CDR3 coding DNA: TGTGCCAGCACACCGGGACTAGCGGGCTACGAGCAGTACTTC. The encoded protein is CASTPGLAGYEQYF.

Here the CDR3 DNA reads TGTGCCAGCAGCTTAGCAGAGTTCTCCTACGAGCAGTACTTC. It specifies CASSLAEFSYEQYF. This sequence joins TRBV11-2 and TRBJ2-7, with D uncertain. Germline assignment: CDR1 SGHAT and CDR2 FQNNGV. The germline V and J ends were trimmed by 1 base and 0 bases, with 7 bases remaining between them. The CDR3 consists of 14 residues.

Comments on this clonotype: A read error likely explains this, since a far larger clone differs by one base. This chain connects TRBV11-2 to TRBJ2-3; 7 nucleotides agree with TRBD1. The J call may be faulty, since TRBJ1-1 better matches the DNA end. The CDR3 is made up of 11 amino acids. Germline V lookup: CDR1 SGHAT, CDR2 FQNNGV. The CDR3 DNA follows: TGTGCCAGCAGCCCGGACAGGCAAGCTTTCTTT. Translation: CASSPDRQAFF.

This clonotype was recorded at least ten times. The CDR3 here is CASSQVQGGTQYF. CDR3 nucleotides: TGTGCCAGCAGCCAAGTACAGGGTGGTACGCAGTATTTT. The chain couples TRBV3-1 to TRBJ2-3; D possibly corresponds to TRBD1 (6 bases). This CDR3 has 13 residues. Germline CDR1 is LGHDT and CDR2 is YNNKEL (reference sequence). The V and J ends lost 1 base and 8 bases respectively, with 10 bases between them.

This clonotype has a handful of counts. The V call is TRBV27, the J call TRBJ2-2; 12 bases match TRBD2. CDR1 MNHEY and CDR2 SMNVEV come from the germline V gene (reference sequence). Losses at the gene ends were 5 bases for V and 0 bases for J; bases not matched to a gene: 7. The CDR3 extends over 18 amino acids. The CDR3 nucleotides are TGTGCCAGCAGTGGGGGGTGGACTAGCGGGACGAACACCGGGGAGCTGTTTTTT. The encoded protein is CASSGGWTSGTNTGELFF.

The chain's CDR3 is CASSSSMGVGGGPDTQYF. CDR3 in DNA: TGTGCCAGCAGTTCGTCAATGGGGGTCGGTGGAGGGCCAGATACGCAGTATTTT. V usage is TRBV27 and J usage is TRBJ2-3, with a possible D match to TRBD2 (6 bases). Germline CDR1 reads MNHEY; CDR2 reads SMNVEV (reference sequence). The CDR3 covers 18 residues. Trimming cost V 4 bases and J 4 bases, with 24 bases left between them.

V and J are TRBV5-1 and TRBJ2-1; 9 bases line up with TRBD1. The CDR3 covers 15 residues. The trim removed 4 bases at V and 5 bases at J, leaving 7 bases unmatched. Germline values: CDR1 SGHRS, CDR2 YFSETQ. Here the CDR3 DNA reads TGCGCCAGCAGCCCAGGGACAGGGAGTAACAATGAGCAGTTCTTC. Its translation is CASSPGTGSNNEQFF.

This clonotype was seen ten or more times. This rearrangement joins TRBV6-1 to TRBJ1-1; D might be TRBD1 (6 bases). The V gene lost 6 bases and the J gene lost 3 bases, with 11 bases spanning the gap. This CDR3 is built from 13 residues. Per germline, CDR1 MNHNS and CDR2 SASEGT. The DNA for the CDR3 is TGTGCCAGCAGGACACAGGGAGACACTGAAGCTTTCTTT. Its translation is CASRTQGDTEAFF.